The 25 T cell receptor beta chains in this list originate from one sample, sequenced in a study of pediatric ulcerative colitis. The data were produced by immunoSEQ multiplex PCR, yet TCRdb's version contains in-frame clones alone and is incomplete. The sample carries 30,000 to 45,000 clones, less than 80% recorded once. Rectal tissue came from one to two pinch biopsies taken at colonoscopy. The material sequenced was gut tissue. Source of these receptors: a boy aged 5-17 years with moderate ulcerative colitis.

This rearrangement joins TRBV7-8 to TRBJ2-3, with 7 bases that match TRBD2. There are 17 residues in the CDR3. Unmatched junction bases numbered 10, after V lost 2 bases and J lost 2 bases. The germline V gene encodes CDR1 SGHVS and CDR2 FQNEAQ. This CDR3 is CASSLSSSGGFTDTQYF. As DNA, the CDR3 is TGTGCCAGCAGCTTAAGCTCTAGCGGAGGTTTCACAGATACGCAGTATTTT.

This chain connects TRBV5-1 to TRBJ1-4, with 10 bases fitting TRBD1. Germline CDR1 reads SGHRS; CDR2 reads YFSETQ. The CDR3 sequence is 16 residues long. Trimming removed 0 bases from V and 11 bases from J; junction bases left unmatched: 10. The CDR3 coding sequence is TGCGCCAGCAGCTTGGGACAGGGACAGGGGCTTACGAAACTGTTTTTT. Its protein is CASSLGQGQGLTKLFF.

The rearrangement joins TRBV6-1 to TRBJ2-2, with D perhaps TRBD2 (6 bases). CDR3 size: 13 residues. V gave up 6 bases and J gave up 4 bases, with 9 bases separating them. Germline CDR1 MNHNS, CDR2 SASEGT. The CDR3 protein is CASRGGATGELFF. Written as DNA, the CDR3 is TGTGCCAGCAGGGGGGGAGCCACCGGGGAGCTGTTTTTT.

V and J are TRBV5-4 and TRBJ1-2; D may be TRBD1 (5 bases). Germline loops: CDR1 SGHNT, CDR2 YYREEE (reference sequence). The ends were cut back, 5 bases at V and 0 bases at J, with 8 bases in the middle. CDR3 length equals 13 residues. DNA of the CDR3: TGTGCCAGCAGTCGACAGTCTAACTATGGCTACACCTTC. It codes for CASSRQSNYGYTF.

The V and J genes are TRBV18 and TRBJ2-1, with D possibly being TRBD2 (8 bases). V was shortened by 2 bases and J by 8 bases, with 13 bases between the two germline ends. The germline V gene has CDR1 KGHSH and CDR2 LQKENI. The CDR3 sequence is 14 residues long. CDR3 DNA sequence: TGTGCCAGCTCACCAGGGACAGCGGGAGATGAGCAGTTCTTC. The encoded protein is CASSPGTAGDEQFF.

The chain recombines TRBV27 with TRBJ2-7, with D possibly TRBD1 on 6 matching bases. Germline CDR1 reads MNHEY; CDR2 reads SMNVEV (reference sequence). The CDR3 runs to 14 residues. V was pared by 6 bases and J by 4 bases, with 16 bases between. This CDR3 reads CASSLAGVSYEQYF. The CDR3 coding sequence is TGTGCCAGCAGCCTGGCAGGGGTGTCGTACGAGCAGTACTTC.

The chain joins TRBV5-6 to TRBJ1-2; 9 bases are shared with TRBD1. The V gene's germline CDR1 is SGHDT and CDR2 YYEEEE. V shed 7 bases and J 8 bases; nucleotides not matched to a gene: 9. The CDR3 length is 13 residues. Here the CDR3 reads CASGRDRVGGYTF. DNA of the CDR3: TGTGCCAGCGGCCGGGACAGGGTAGGAGGCTACACCTTC.

The chain has TRBV29-1 and TRBJ2-1, with TRBD1 as a possible D gene (6 bases). This CDR3 has 14 residues. Trimming removed 4 bases at V and 6 bases at J, with 16 bases between. Per germline, CDR1 SQVTM and CDR2 ANQGSEA. CDR3 sequence: CSVGSQGRVNEQFF. The CDR3, as DNA: TGCAGCGTTGGGTCCCAGGGGAGAGTCAATGAGCAGTTCTTC.

This clone was seen only a few times. The chain uses TRBV28 and TRBJ1-1; TRBD1 matches at 7 bases. Losses at the gene ends were 9 bases for V and 0 bases for J; bases not matched to a gene: 4. The CDR3 sequence is 13 residues long. From germline, CDR1 is MDHEN and CDR2 SYDVKM. The CDR3 protein is CASSTGMNTEAFF. The CDR3 region has the DNA TGTGCCAGTTCGACAGGGATGAACACTGAAGCTTTCTTT.

The chain carries TRBV6-4 and TRBJ1-2; D ambiguous. The V end lost 5 bases, the J end lost 4 bases, and 11 bases lay between the germline ends. CDR3 length equals 13 residues. Germline assignment: CDR1 MRHNA and CDR2 SNTAGT. CDR3 nucleotides: TGTGCCAGCAGTAAAGAACCCCTCTATGGCTACACCTTC. Protein product: CASSKEPLYGYTF.

The chain employs TRBV6-5 and TRBJ2-7; D not certain. Germline loops: CDR1 MNHEY, CDR2 SVGAGI. The germline V and J ends were trimmed by 0 bases and 5 bases, with 11 bases remaining between them. This CDR3 has 14 residues. DNA of the CDR3: TGTGCCAGCAGTTACTCGTATGTATCCCACGAGCAGTACTTC. It specifies CASSYSYVSHEQYF.

This sequence joins TRBV23-1 and TRBJ2-5; a possible D gene is TRBD2 (5 bases). The assigned J gene may be wrong: the sequence end matches TRBJ2-7 better. TRBV23-1 carries the ORF label, with uncertain function. This CDR3 is built from 14 residues. CDR3 loop: CANGLRGQVDEQYF. The CDR3 region has the DNA TGCGCCAACGGATTAAGAGGGCAAGTGGACGAGCAGTACTTC.

The genes are TRBV2 and TRBJ2-6; maybe TRBD2 (6 bases). CDR1 and CDR2 (germline): SNHLY, FYNNEI. The V end lost 8 bases, the J end lost 0 bases, and 14 bases lay between the germline ends. The CDR3 spans 16 residues. In DNA, the CDR3 is TGTGCCAGCCCGGGACTCCCAAGCTCTGGGGCCAACGTCCTGACTTTC. It translates to CASPGLPSSGANVLTF. Supplemented by reference TRBV2 and TRBJ2-6, the full variable domain reads EPEVTQTPSHQVTQMGQEVILRCVPISNHLYFYWYRQILGQKVEFLVSFYNNEISEKSEIFDDQFSVERPDGSNFTLKIRSTKLEDSAMYFCASPGLPSSGANVLTFGAGSRLTVL.

As DNA, the CDR3 is TGTGCCAGCAGCCCCTCAGGGTGGGATGAGCAGTTCTTC. Translated, it gives CASSPSGWDEQFF. The chain combines TRBV7-2 with TRBJ2-1; the D gene is possibly TRBD1 (5 bases). This CDR3 spans 13 amino acids. Per germline, CDR1 SGHTA and CDR2 FQGNSA. The V end was cut by 5 bases, the J end by 8 bases, with 13 bases between.

CDR3 in amino acids: CAIGAGALRDTQYF. The DNA of the CDR3 is TGTGCCATTGGGGCGGGGGCCCTCCGGGATACGCAGTATTTT. V is TRBV11-2 and J is TRBJ2-3; D might be TRBD2 (7 bases). Germline values: CDR1 SGHAT, CDR2 FQNNGV. CDR3 length: 14 residues. V shed 10 bases and J shed 6 bases, with 20 bases lying between them. The whole variable domain, filled in from reference TRBV11-2 and TRBJ2-3, reads EAGVAQSPRYKIIEKRQSVAFWCNPISGHATLYWYQQILGQGPKLLIQFQNNGVVDDSQLPKDRFSAERLKGVDSTLKIQPAKLEDSAVYLCAIGAGALRDTQYFGPGTRLTVL.

The genes are TRBV5-6 and TRBJ2-5; no clear D. Per the germline V gene, CDR1 is SGHDT and CDR2 is YYEEEE. V was shortened by 4 bases and J by 6 bases, with 7 bases between the two germline ends. The CDR3 consists of 11 residues. CDR3 sequence: CASSVDQTQYF. DNA for the CDR3: TGTGCCAGCAGCGTCGACCAGACCCAGTACTTC.

The V gene is TRBV7-2, the J gene TRBJ2-1, with 9 bases aligning to TRBD2. Germline V gene data show CDR1 as SGHTA and CDR2 as FQGNSA. V gave up 2 bases and J gave up 8 bases; unmatched junction bases: 4. The CDR3 covers 14 residues. CDR3 DNA: TGTGCCAGCAGCTTACTAGCGGGAAGGGATGAGCAGTTCTTC. Translating gives CASSLLAGRDEQFF.

This clone was observed a handful of times. This chain connects TRBV19 to TRBJ1-5; possibly TRBD1 for D (5 bases). Trimming left V 5 bases short and J 1 base short, with 15 bases between. CDR3 length: 16 amino acids. Looked up from germline, CDR1 is LNHDA and CDR2 is SQIVND (reference sequence). The CDR3 spells CASSSQGTRSNQPQHF. In nucleotides, the CDR3 is TGTGCCAGTAGTTCGCAGGGTACTAGGAGCAATCAGCCCCAGCATTTT.

The chain combines TRBV28 with TRBJ2-5, with a possible D match to TRBD1 (5 bases). The V end lost 7 bases, the J end lost 2 bases, and 14 bases lay between the germline ends. The CDR3 spans 14 residues. Germline assignment: CDR1 MDHEN and CDR2 SYDVKM. The DNA for the CDR3 is TGTGCCAGCAATCTGGCACAGGATCAAGAGACCCAGTACTTC. Encoded protein: CASNLAQDQETQYF.

The rearrangement links TRBV6-1 to TRBJ2-6; the D gene is possibly TRBD2 (6 bases). Germline V gene lookup returns CDR1 MNHNS and CDR2 SASEGT. This CDR3 is 15 amino acids long. The V gene lost 5 bases and the J gene lost 3 bases, with 11 bases spanning the gap. In DNA, the CDR3 is TGTGCCAGCAGTCCGGGCGGGGTTGGGGCCAACGTCCTGACTTTC. This codes for CASSPGGVGANVLTF.

This chain connects TRBV30 to TRBJ2-7, with no clear D. The CDR3 consists of 15 residues. V shed 0 bases and J shed 0 bases, with 12 bases lying between them. Germline lookup yields CDR1 GTSNPN and CDR2 SVGIG (reference sequence). As DNA, the CDR3 is TGTGCCTGGAGTGTCGGGCAGTTACTCTCCTACGAGCAGTACTTC. Translating it yields CAWSVGQLLSYEQYF.

The genes are TRBV6-5 and TRBJ2-1; 13 positions agree with TRBD2. The CDR3 has 16 amino acids. Germline V CDR1 and CDR2: MNHEY, SVGAGI. Germline trimming cut 6 bases from V and 7 bases from J; bases unmatched to any gene: 9. CDR3 residues: CASSYTGLAGRNEQFF. The CDR3 DNA sequence: TGTGCCAGCAGCTACACGGGACTAGCGGGGAGAAATGAGCAGTTCTTC.

V gene TRBV29-1 combines with J gene TRBJ2-3; TRBD2 agrees at 12 bases. The germline CDR1 and CDR2 sequences are SQVTM and ANQGSEA. The CDR3 sequence is 15 residues long. V was clipped by 4 bases and J by 3 bases; unmatched bases: 5. CDR3 bases: TGCAGCGTTGCGGAGACTAGCGGGGGTACAGATACGCAGTATTTT. Encoded protein: CSVAETSGGTDTQYF.

This clone was seen once. The chain carries TRBV6-6 and TRBJ2-3; tentatively, D is TRBD1 (6 bases). Germline V gene lookup returns CDR1 MNHNY and CDR2 SVGAGI (reference sequence). The CDR3 spans 15 residues. V dropped 8 bases and J dropped 1 base, with 16 bases sitting between them. The CDR3 DNA sequence: TGTGCCAGCGGCAAACAGGGCCCGGGCACAGATACGCAGTATTTT. Amino acids: CASGKQGPGTDTQYF.

The chain links TRBV11-2 to TRBJ1-2; perhaps TRBD1 as D (5 bases). V lost 0 bases and J 2 bases, leaving 10 bases between the germline ends. Germline V gene data show CDR1 as SGHAT and CDR2 as FQNNGV. The CDR3 covers 15 residues. Written as DNA, the CDR3 is TGTGCCAGCAGCTTAGAGATGGGGGGGAACTATGGCTACACCTTC. Protein product: CASSLEMGGNYGYTF. Supplemented by reference TRBV11-2 and TRBJ1-2, the full variable domain reads EAGVAQSPRYKIIEKRQSVAFWCNPISGHATLYWYQQILGQGPKLLIQFQNNGVVDDSQLPKDRFSAERLKGVDSTLKIQPAKLEDSAVYLCASSLEMGGNYGYTFGSGTRLTVV.